The 32 T cell receptor beta chains given below trace back to one sample, sequenced in a study of regulatory T cells in long-lasting Graves disease (dated by TCRdb to the early 2020s). The library relied on multiplex PCR. Instrument on record: Illumina HiSeq 4000. iRepertoire HTBI primers and Arm-PCR amplification of CDR3 regions were used to construct TCR beta libraries. TCRdb reprocessed the public reads (quality trimming at Q25 with fastp, clone calling with MiXCR) and kept in-frame beta chains. CDR3 protein duplicates are merged, each entry listing the most common genes and DNA. A total of some 250,000 distinct CDR3 sequences appear in this sample, roughly a fifth of them only once. The ten largest clones represent around 13% of the sample. In the paper's terms, the time point label means: newly diagnosed GD, antithyroid drugs for less than 3 months. For both TCR sequencing and RNA sequencing, RNA was extracted from PBMCs using TRIzol.

The source was peripheral blood mononuclear cells (PBMCs), collected at new diagnosis, from a patient treated with antithyroid drugs. The origin of the receptors is a female donor with Graves disease.

Here the CDR3 DNA reads TGTGCCTGGGCCGAGTACGAGCAGTACTTC. Protein sequence: CAWAEYEQYF. The gene calls are TRBV30 and TRBJ2-7; no clear D gene. Germline V CDR1 and CDR2: GTSNPN, SVGIG (reference sequence). CDR3 length equals 10 residues. V was clipped by 5 bases and J by 4 bases, with 6 bases between them. Using reference TRBV30 and TRBJ2-7 for the parts outside the CDR3, the full variable domain is SQTIHQWPATLVQPVGSPLSLECTVEGTSNPNLYWYRQAAGRGLQLLFYSVGIGQISSEVPQNLSASRPQDRQFILSSKKLLLSDSGFYLCAWAEYEQYFGPGTRLTVT.

This clonotype was counted at least ten times. The rearrangement uses TRBV6-1 and TRBJ1-2; TRBD1 might be the D (5 bases). This CDR3 spans 14 amino acids. V was pared by 6 bases and J by 4 bases, with 15 bases between. CDR1 and CDR2 (germline): MNHNS, SASEGT. Here the CDR3 reads CASRRDGRGYGYTF. The CDR3 DNA reads TGTGCCAGCAGAAGGGACGGACGGGGCTATGGCTACACCTTC.

This clonotype was found many times. This chain links TRBV6-1 with TRBJ2-2, with 10 bases lining up with TRBD1. After removal of 7 bases from V and 5 bases from J, the junction contained 7 bases not matched to a gene. The CDR3 consists of 15 residues. Germline V CDR1 and CDR2: MNHNS, SASEGT. The CDR3 DNA follows: TGTGCCAGCAATACTAGGACAGGGGGGACCGGGGAGCTGTTTTTT. This encodes CASNTRTGGTGELFF.

As concerns this clonotype: This likely came from a read error, as a far larger clone is one base away. V gene TRBV30 combines with J gene TRBJ2-3; maybe TRBD2 (6 bases). The length of the CDR3 is 13 residues. Germline V gene sequence: CDR1 GTSNPN, CDR2 SVGIG (reference sequence). The CDR3: CAWKGLRPETRYF. DNA for the CDR3: TGTGCCTGGAAAGGACTACGCCCAGAGACCCGGTACTTC.

This clonotype was seen at least ten times. This chain uses TRBV6-1 with TRBJ1-5; D remains ambiguous. V was clipped by 3 bases and J by 2 bases, with 8 bases between them. This CDR3 contains 14 residues. The germline gives CDR1 MNHNS, CDR2 SASEGT. Here the CDR3 reads CASSDNGGNQPQHF. The CDR3 nucleotides are TGTGCCAGCAGTGACAACGGCGGCAATCAGCCCCAGCATTTT.

A remark on this clonotype: A far larger clone is only one base removed, so a read error is likely. This chain links TRBV2 with TRBJ2-3; either TRBD1 or TRBD2 may fit D (6 bases each). With the DNA end fitting TRBJ2-7 better, the J assignment may be wrong. CDR3 length equals 14 residues. From germline, CDR1 is SNHLY and CDR2 FYNNEI. CDR3 protein: CASSGGASSYEQYF. The CDR3 region has the DNA TGTGCCAGCAGTGGGGGGGCATCGTCCTACGAGCAGTACTTC.

The chain uses TRBV5-1 and TRBJ2-7, with TRBD2 matching 9 bases. CDR1 is SGHRS and CDR2 is YFSETQ in the germline V gene. After removal of 4 bases from V and 6 bases from J, the junction contained 8 bases not matched to a gene. The CDR3 contains 14 residues. The DNA for the CDR3 is TGCGCCAGCAGCATCGGACTAGCGAATTCCGAGCAGTACTTC. This gives the protein CASSIGLANSEQYF.

As concerns this clonotype: A clone one base away is much larger, so this may be a read error. The chain links TRBV6-1 to TRBJ2-7, with D possibly TRBD2 on 5 matching bases. Germline CDR1 and CDR2: MNHNS and SASEGT. This CDR3 has 16 residues. Trimming shortened V by 5 bases and J by 2 bases, and 19 bases separated the two germline ends. CDR3 loop: CASSRKRLGAAYEQYF. In DNA form, the CDR3 reads TGTGCCAGCAGTCGGAAACGCCTGGGAGCCGCCTACGAGCAGTACTTC.

In its sample, this clonotype was seen a few times. Possible read error: a much larger clone is one base away. Without the conserved terminal phenylalanine or tryptophan, this CDR3 likely stems from a read error. The V and J genes are TRBV7-2 and TRBJ2-5, with D hard to call. V was shortened by 0 bases and J by 4 bases, with 6 bases between the two germline ends. The germline gives CDR1 SGHTA, CDR2 FQGNSA. This CDR3 has 13 residues. The CDR3 region is CASSLASVETQYI. The CDR3 bases are TGTGCCAGCAGCTTAGCGTCTGTAGAGACCCAGTACATC.

This clonotype was detected a few times. This chain joins TRBV10-3 and TRBJ2-1; D not resolved. The germline V gene has CDR1 ENHRY and CDR2 SYGVKD. The CDR3 is 11 amino acids. V was cut by 3 bases and J by 12 bases, with 9 bases left in between. The CDR3 here is CAISDAYGQFF. The DNA of the CDR3 is TGTGCCATCAGTGACGCTTACGGGCAGTTCTTC.

This clonotype was counted many times. The genes are TRBV7-2 and TRBJ2-5, with 12 bases fitting TRBD2. Germline CDR1 SGHTA, CDR2 FQGNSA. V was clipped by 1 base and J by 2 bases; unmatched bases: 5. CDR3 length: 17 residues. This CDR3 is CASSLGVTSGGQETQYF. CDR3 in DNA: TGTGCCAGCAGCTTAGGTGTGACTAGCGGGGGACAAGAGACCCAGTACTTC.

In this sample, this clonotype turned up many times. The chain combines TRBV7-2 with TRBJ2-4, with D tentatively TRBD2 (6 bases). CDR1 is SGHTA and CDR2 is FQGNSA in the germline V gene. The CDR3 extends over 17 amino acids. Trimming left V 3 bases short and J 4 bases short, with 19 bases between. The DNA for the CDR3 is TGTGCCAGCAGCTTCCAGGCTGGGACTGAAAGTAAAAACATTCAGTACTTC. Its translation: CASSFQAGTESKNIQYF.

About this clonotype: A read error is the likely source, as a far larger clone sits one nucleotide away. The V and J genes are TRBV6-1 and TRBJ1-2, with D perhaps matching TRBD1 (6 bases). Germline V gene data show CDR1 as MNHNS and CDR2 as SASEGT. The CDR3 length is 12 residues. V was clipped by 3 bases and J by 8 bases, with 10 bases between them. DNA of the CDR3: TGTGCCAGCAGTGAGGGGGCTCGGGGCTACACCTTC. Its translation: CASSEGARGYTF.

This clonotype was observed at least ten times. This sequence joins TRBV13 and TRBJ2-7; TRBD1 agrees at 7 bases. The CDR3 contains 15 residues. With 7 bases clipped from V and 5 bases from J, the junction kept 14 bases outside the gene matches. Germline V gene data show CDR1 as PRHDT and CDR2 as FYEKMQ (reference sequence). CDR3 loop: CASTSLDRDPHEQYF. Written as DNA, the CDR3 is TGTGCCAGCACCTCACTCGACAGGGATCCCCACGAGCAGTACTTC.

This clonotype was found many times. The CDR3 DNA reads TGCGCCAGCAGCGGAGGGGTCGGCGGCACTGAAGCTTTCTTT. Encoded protein: CASSGGVGGTEAFF. The J gene is TRBJ1-1, the V gene TRBV5-1, with a weak D call TRBD1 (5 bases). The CDR3 has 14 residues. Trimming removed 4 bases from V and 4 bases from J, with 14 bases in between. Germline CDR1 SGHRS, CDR2 YFSETQ.

This clonotype was counted a single time. This sequence joins TRBV20-1 and TRBJ2-3; D unresolved. V shed 5 bases and J shed 0 bases, with 18 bases lying between them. Germline CDR1 reads DFQATT; CDR2 reads SNEGSKA (reference sequence). The CDR3 spans 16 residues. CDR3 bases: TGCAGTGCTCCAAGGGTGGTAGCTTTTAGCACAGATACGCAGTATTTT. This sequence encodes CSAPRVVAFSTDTQYF.

This clonotype was detected many times. The rearrangement uses TRBV5-6 and TRBJ2-1; D not resolved. The V gene's germline CDR1 is SGHDT and CDR2 YYEEEE. The V end lost 1 base, the J end lost 4 bases, and 9 bases lay between the germline ends. This CDR3 has 14 residues. CDR3 sequence: CASSLSEGYNEQFF. Here the CDR3 DNA reads TGTGCCAGCAGCTTGTCAGAAGGGTACAATGAGCAGTTCTTC.

This clonotype was recorded at least ten times. The rearrangement joins TRBV4-1 to TRBJ1-2; 7 bases agree with TRBD1. Germline-derived CDR1 and CDR2 are MGHRA and YSYEKL. The CDR3 is 15 amino acids. V shed 1 base and J 8 bases; nucleotides not matched to a gene: 10. CDR3 protein: CASSQVILGQYGYTF. In DNA form, the CDR3 reads TGCGCCAGCAGCCAAGTAATTTTGGGACAGTACGGCTACACCTTC.

This clonotype was found many times. The V call is TRBV9, the J call TRBJ2-3, with D possibly being TRBD2 (6 bases). Germline lookup yields CDR1 SGDLS and CDR2 YYNGEE. The CDR3 has 13 residues. The V end lost 2 bases, the J end lost 4 bases, and 8 bases lay between the germline ends. The CDR3 bases are TGTGCCAGCAGCGTCGGGACTTCAGATACGCAGTATTTT. Its translation: CASSVGTSDTQYF.

The chain is built from TRBV5-5 and TRBJ2-5; 8 bases align to TRBD1. Germline values: CDR1 SGHKS, CDR2 YYEKEE (reference sequence). The V gene end was trimmed by 1 base and the J gene end by 4 bases; junction bases not matched to a gene: 6. The CDR3 extends over 15 amino acids. The CDR3 DNA sequence: TGTGCCAGCAGCTTGATATCAGGGGGCGGAGAGACCCAGTACTTC. Encoded protein: CASSLISGGGETQYF.

This clonotype showed up many times. The chain joins TRBV2 to TRBJ1-5, with 7 bases identical to TRBD1. In germline, CDR1 is SNHLY, CDR2 FYNNEI. V trimming: 5 bases; J trimming: 7 bases; junction bases outside the gene matches: 11. The CDR3 is 15 residues long. The CDR3 nucleotides are TGTGCCAGCAGTTATTTGACAGGGCAGAAGCAGCCCCAGCATTTT. Translation gives CASSYLTGQKQPQHF.

This clonotype was observed many times. The chain couples TRBV7-2 to TRBJ1-5; 8 nucleotides match TRBD1. Per the germline V gene, CDR1 is SGHTA and CDR2 is FQGNSA. Losses at the gene ends were 3 bases for V and 6 bases for J; bases not matched to a gene: 4. CDR3 size: 14 residues. This CDR3 reads CASSFGQGAQPQHF. The CDR3 nucleotides are TGTGCCAGCAGCTTTGGACAGGGTGCTCAGCCCCAGCATTTT.

The rearrangement joins TRBV11-2 to TRBJ1-5; D is unclear. CDR3 length: 14 amino acids. V was pared by 0 bases and J by 4 bases, with 7 bases between. The germline V gene has CDR1 SGHAT and CDR2 FQNNGV. In nucleotides, the CDR3 is TGTGCCAGCAGCTTAGAGAGGCAGAATCAGCCCCAGCATTTT. Protein product: CASSLERQNQPQHF.

The rearrangement uses TRBV29-1 and TRBJ2-6, with D hard to call. V lost 7 bases and J lost 4, with 11 bases in between. The CDR3 spans 13 residues. Germline V CDR1 and CDR2: SQVTM, ANQGSEA. The CDR3 region is CSASVSGANVLTF. The CDR3 bases are TGCAGCGCATCTGTTTCGGGGGCCAACGTCCTGACTTTC.

Many counts were recorded for this clonotype. The gene calls are TRBV20-1 and TRBJ2-5, with 8 bases that match TRBD1. CDR3 length equals 15 residues. J gave up 3 bases and V 5 bases, and 11 bases lay outside the gene matches. Germline V gives CDR1 DFQATT, CDR2 SNEGSKA (reference sequence). The CDR3 loop is CSAPRTRGLEETQYF. The CDR3 nucleotides are TGCAGTGCTCCCCGGACCAGGGGGCTTGAAGAGACCCAGTACTTC.

Comments on this clonotype: This may be a read error: a much more frequent sequence differs by one nucleotide. V is TRBV5-4 and J is TRBJ2-3, with unresolved D. The germline gives CDR1 SGHNT, CDR2 YYREEE (reference sequence). This CDR3 spans 14 amino acids. This chain's CDR3 is CVSSLDGNTDTQYF. The CDR3 coding sequence is TGTGTCAGCAGCTTGGATGGTAACACAGATACGCAGTATTTT.

This clonotype was seen repeatedly, ten times or more. Here the CDR3 DNA reads TGCAGTGCCCCGGGTTGGGGGGCGGGGGTGGGAGATACGCAGTATTTT. It translates to CSAPGWGAGVGDTQYF. The chain couples TRBV20-1 to TRBJ2-3, with a possible D match to TRBD2 (7 bases). Per germline, CDR1 DFQATT and CDR2 SNEGSKA (reference sequence). Trimming shortened V by 6 bases and J by 5 bases, and 24 bases separated the two germline ends. This CDR3 contains 16 residues.

Ten or more counts support this clonotype. The chain is built from TRBV9 and TRBJ2-1, with 15 bases matching TRBD2. This CDR3 comprises 18 residues. Germline values: CDR1 SGDLS, CDR2 YYNGEE. The junction had 12 bases not matched to a gene; V was cut back by 3 bases and J by 8 bases. The CDR3 DNA follows: TGTGCCAGCAGCGCGGTTCCGGGACTAGCGGGAGGACGGGATGAGCAGTTCTTC. Its translation: CASSAVPGLAGGRDEQFF. Together with reference TRBV9 and TRBJ2-1, the CDR3 gives the full variable domain: DSGVTQTPKHLITATGQRVTLRCSPRSGDLSVYWYQQSLDQGLQFLIQYYNGEERAKGNILERFSAQQFPDLHSELNLSSLELGDSALYFCASSAVPGLAGGRDEQFFGPGTRLTVL.

This clonotype occurred many times. This chain links TRBV5-1 with TRBJ1-1; the D gene is possibly TRBD1 (5 bases). Germline lookup yields CDR1 SGHRS and CDR2 YFSETQ. The V end was cut by 4 bases, the J end by 0 bases, with 13 bases between. This CDR3 comprises 15 residues. Here the CDR3 DNA reads TGCGCCAGCAGCAGCGACGGGACCCTGAACACTGAAGCTTTCTTT. Amino acid sequence: CASSSDGTLNTEAFF.

This clonotype was observed at least ten times. The chain links TRBV14 to TRBJ2-3, with 11 bases lining up with TRBD2. Germline values: CDR1 SGHDN, CDR2 FVKESK. Losses at the gene ends were 1 base for V and 2 bases for J; bases not matched to a gene: 5. The CDR3 sequence is 17 residues long. This chain's CDR3 is CASSQGVTSGITDTQYF. CDR3 in DNA: TGTGCCAGCAGCCAAGGAGTGACTAGCGGGATCACAGATACGCAGTATTTT. Combining the CDR3 with reference TRBV14 and TRBJ2-3 gives the whole variable domain EAGVTQFPSHSVIEKGQTVTLRCDPISGHDNLYWYRRVMGKEIKFLLHFVKESKQDESGMPNNRFLAERTGGTYSTLKVQPAELEDSGVYFCASSQGVTSGITDTQYFGPGTRLTVL.

This clonotype was picked up many times. This chain connects TRBV6-2 or TRBV6-3 to TRBJ1-1; 12 bases agree with TRBD1. Germline V gene lookup returns CDR1 MNHEY and CDR2 SVGEGT. This CDR3 contains 17 residues. The junction had 5 bases not matched to a gene; V was cut back by 2 bases and J by 1 base. In DNA, the CDR3 is TGTGCCAGCAGTTACCGGGACAGGGGGCCACGGAACACTGAAGCTTTCTTT. Translating it yields CASSYRDRGPRNTEAFF.

Comments on this clonotype: This likely reflects a read error, since a far larger clone is one base away. The rearrangement uses TRBV10-3 and TRBJ2-7, with 13 bases aligning to TRBD2. The CDR3 covers 15 residues. Trimming removed 4 bases from V and 4 bases from J; junction bases left unmatched: 4. Germline CDR1 ENHRY, CDR2 SYGVKD. For the CDR3, the DNA is TGTGCCATCAGTGTGACTAGCGGGAGGCCATACGAGCAGTACTTC. It codes for CAISVTSGRPYEQYF.